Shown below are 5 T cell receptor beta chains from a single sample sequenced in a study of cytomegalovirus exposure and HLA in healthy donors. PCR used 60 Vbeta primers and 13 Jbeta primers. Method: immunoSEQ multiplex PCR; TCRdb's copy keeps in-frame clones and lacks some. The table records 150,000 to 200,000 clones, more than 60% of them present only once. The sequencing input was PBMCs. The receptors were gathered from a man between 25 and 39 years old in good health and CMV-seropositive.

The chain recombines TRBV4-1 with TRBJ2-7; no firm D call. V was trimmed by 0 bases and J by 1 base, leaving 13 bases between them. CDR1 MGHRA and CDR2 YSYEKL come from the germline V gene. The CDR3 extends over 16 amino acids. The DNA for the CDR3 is TGCGCCAGCAGCCAAGAGTGGTATTCTAGTTCCTACGAGCAGTACTTC. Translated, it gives CASSQEWYSSSYEQYF.

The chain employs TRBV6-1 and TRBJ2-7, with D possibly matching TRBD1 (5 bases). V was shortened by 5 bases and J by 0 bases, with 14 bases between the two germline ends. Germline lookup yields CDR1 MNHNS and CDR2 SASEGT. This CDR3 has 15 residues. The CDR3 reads CASSQGHLSSYEQYF. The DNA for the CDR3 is TGTGCCAGCAGTCAAGGACACCTAAGCTCCTACGAGCAGTACTTC.

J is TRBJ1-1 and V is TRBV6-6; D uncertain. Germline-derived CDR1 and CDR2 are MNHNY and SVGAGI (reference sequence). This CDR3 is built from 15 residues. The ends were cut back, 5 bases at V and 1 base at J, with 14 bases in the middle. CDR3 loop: CASSASWTENTEAFF. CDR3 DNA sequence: TGTGCCAGCAGTGCGTCCTGGACTGAGAACACTGAAGCTTTCTTT.

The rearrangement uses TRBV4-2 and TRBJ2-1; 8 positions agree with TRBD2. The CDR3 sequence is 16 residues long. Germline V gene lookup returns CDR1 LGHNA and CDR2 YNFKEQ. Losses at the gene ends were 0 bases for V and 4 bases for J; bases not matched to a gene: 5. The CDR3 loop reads CASSQEALAVYNEQFF. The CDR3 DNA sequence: TGTGCCAGCAGCCAAGAGGCACTAGCGGTTTACAATGAGCAGTTCTTC.

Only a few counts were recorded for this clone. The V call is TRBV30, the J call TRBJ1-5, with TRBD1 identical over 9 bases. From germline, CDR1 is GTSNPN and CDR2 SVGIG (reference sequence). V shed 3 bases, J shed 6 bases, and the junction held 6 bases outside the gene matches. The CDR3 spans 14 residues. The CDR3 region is CAWREQGASQPQHF. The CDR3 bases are TGTGCCTGGAGAGAACAGGGGGCTTCTCAGCCCCAGCATTTT.